Sequencing of this T cell receptor beta chain was carried out in a study of T cell responses to AZD1222 COVID-19 vaccine. This clone was counted between two and nine times. Its antigen is as yet unknown. General study points: At study baseline, merely over 5 AZD1222 recipients were seropositive. The study reported that nearly half of spike-specific TCRs target unmutated variant regions. Vaccine-associated CD4 TCRs ranged over spike, dominating at 160-218 and 743-854.

The CDR3 consists of 14 residues. V was cut by 0 bases and J by 3 bases, with 9 bases left in between. Per germline, CDR1 SGHKS and CDR2 YYEKEE (reference sequence). Measured with immunoSEQ multiplex PCR; TCRdb has only the in-frame clones, and not every one. This table has some 130,000 clones, over 90% appearing once. The chain uses TRBV5-5 and TRBJ1-2; D unclear. This TCR was sampled from an adult in good health. The sequenced sample was peripheral blood, obtained on day 0 of AZD1222 vaccination. CDR3 loop: CASSLGRDYYGYTF. The CDR3 nucleotides are TGTGCCAGCAGCTTGGGAAGGGATTACTATGGCTACACCTTC.